These 13 T cell receptor beta chains came from one sample sequenced in a study of human T cells and chemical hapten exposure (dated by TCRdb to the early 2020s). Sample time point, as interpreted from the label and publication: patch test 2, 6 weeks after DPC sensitization. The treatment or condition label here, explained by the study, means: therapeutic diphenylcyclopropenone sensitization with weekly scalp DPC. The library was produced with RACE. The reads were generated on a NextSeq 500. TCRdb cleaned the public reads at Q25 with fastp, built clones with MiXCR and kept in-frame beta chains. All rows with the same CDR3 protein become a single entry with the most common DNA and genes. For this sample the table gives about 110,000 distinct CDR3 sequences, of which roughly a tenth were detected only once. The ten largest clones add up to approximately 3% of the sample. Sequencing used whole blood, obtained in connection with sensitization to the hapten diphenylcyclopropenone (DPC). The receptors originated from a woman in her thirties or forties with alopecia areata. Some clones in this sample may be carry-over from other donors' samples.

In its sample, this clonotype was seen a few times. V and J are TRBV6-2 or TRBV6-3 and TRBJ1-5; no reliable D call. The V end lost 5 bases, the J end lost 1 base, and 12 bases lay between the germline ends. This CDR3 region has 15 residues. CDR1 is MNHEY and CDR2 is SVGEGT in the germline V gene. CDR3 nucleotides: TGTGCCAGCAGTCGTCGGACCGTGAGCAATCAGCCCCAGCATTTT. Protein sequence: CASSRRTVSNQPQHF.

This clonotype was observed at least ten times. The gene calls are TRBV12-3 or TRBV12-4 and TRBJ1-5; D possibly corresponds to TRBD1 (6 bases). CDR3 length: 17 amino acids. V was cut by 5 bases and J by 6 bases, with 23 bases left in between. CDR3 nucleotides: TGTGCCAGCAGTACGGGGGCAGGGTTAGCATATGGTCAGCCCCAGCATTTT. Translating gives CASSTGAGLAYGQPQHF.

CDR3 DNA: TGTGCCAGCAGCTTAGAATTGGGGCACGAGCAGTACTTC. Translation: CASSLELGHEQYF. This chain joins TRBV7-6 and TRBJ2-7; D possibly corresponds to TRBD1 (5 bases). V gave up 1 base and J gave up 5 bases, with 9 bases separating them. This CDR3 has 13 amino acids. CDR1 and CDR2 (germline): SGHVS, FNYEAQ.

The V gene is TRBV20-1, the J gene TRBJ1-2, with D possibly matching TRBD1 (5 bases). Germline V lookup: CDR1 DFQATT, CDR2 SNEGSKA (reference sequence). CDR3 size: 13 residues. Trimming took off 7 bases at V and 4 bases at J, with 16 bases between the two ends. Here the CDR3 DNA reads TGCAGTGTAGGCGGGGGGTTGGTCTATGGCTACACCTTC. As protein: CSVGGGLVYGYTF.

There are many counts of this clonotype. V usage is TRBV20-1 and J usage is TRBJ2-3, with 7 bases identical to TRBD2. The CDR3 spans 15 residues. The germline gives CDR1 DFQATT, CDR2 SNEGSKA (reference sequence). J gave up 6 bases and V 2 bases, and 11 bases lay outside the gene matches. The CDR3 nucleotides read TGCAGTGCTAGACGGGGCGGGGGACCCCCGGATACGCAGTATTTT. This codes for CSARRGGGPPDTQYF.

The table lists this clonotype with a few counts. The chain is built from TRBV20-1 and TRBJ2-1; tentatively, D is TRBD2 (6 bases). Trimming removed 4 bases at V and 6 bases at J, with 25 bases between. This CDR3 comprises 17 residues. In germline, CDR1 is DFQATT, CDR2 SNEGSKA (reference sequence). The CDR3 nucleotides read TGCAGTGCTATCTTCGGGACGGGACGGGGGTCTCTCAATGAGCAGTTCTTC. It codes for CSAIFGTGRGSLNEQFF.

The chain recombines TRBV30 with TRBJ1-2, with no clear D. Germline V gives CDR1 GTSNPN, CDR2 SVGIG (reference sequence). V dropped 7 bases and J dropped 2 bases, with 14 bases sitting between them. There are 13 residues in the CDR3. This chain's CDR3 is CAFRGSPNYGYTF. For the CDR3, the DNA is TGTGCCTTCCGGGGATCCCCCAACTATGGCTACACCTTC.

The chain links TRBV7-2 to TRBJ2-1, with a weak D call TRBD2 (5 bases). This CDR3 spans 13 amino acids. Germline V gene data show CDR1 as SGHTA and CDR2 as FQGNSA. Trimming left V 0 bases short and J 9 bases short, with 9 bases between. The CDR3 DNA is TGTGCCAGCAGCTTAGCCCGTGGGAGTGAGCAGTTCTTC. Protein: CASSLARGSEQFF. The full variable domain, its missing parts supplied by reference TRBV7-2 and TRBJ2-1, is GAGVSQSPSNKVTEKGKDVELRCDPISGHTALYWYRQSLGQGLEFLIYFQGNSAPDKSGLPSDRFSAERTGGSVSTLTIQRTQQEDSAVYLCASSLARGSEQFFGPGTRLTVL.

The sample holds a few counts of this clonotype. This chain joins TRBV24-1 and TRBJ1-2, with a tentative D call TRBD1 (5 bases). V was shortened by 3 bases and J by 2 bases, with 9 bases between the two germline ends. Germline V gene sequence: CDR1 KGHDR, CDR2 SFDVKD. There are 14 residues in the CDR3. CDR3 loop: CATSDGGMNYGYTF. In DNA, the CDR3 is TGTGCCACCAGTGATGGGGGGATGAACTATGGCTACACCTTC.

This clonotype was seen at least ten times. This chain joins TRBV7-6 and TRBJ1-1, with unresolved D. CDR3 size: 15 residues. From germline, CDR1 is SGHVS and CDR2 FNYEAQ. The V and J ends lost 0 bases and 3 bases respectively, with 11 bases between them. CDR3 sequence (DNA): TGTGCCAGCAGCTTAGCTCCGTTGGTTGACACTGAAGCTTTCTTT. This translates into CASSLAPLVDTEAFF.

The CDR3 nucleotides read TGTGCCAGCAGCTTAGCTGGGGGCTTCAAGGGGAACACCGGGGAGCTGTTTTTT. This sequence encodes CASSLAGGFKGNTGELFF. This rearrangement joins TRBV7-2 to TRBJ2-2; D perhaps matches TRBD1 (6 bases). Germline V gene data show CDR1 as SGHTA and CDR2 as FQGNSA. Trimming cost V 0 bases and J 1 base, with 15 bases left between them. This CDR3 contains 18 residues.

This clonotype turned up a few times. This chain connects TRBV20-1 to TRBJ2-7, with a possible D match to TRBD2 (7 bases). The CDR3 contains 13 residues. V lost 6 bases and J lost 3, with 15 bases in between. The germline V gene encodes CDR1 DFQATT and CDR2 SNEGSKA (reference sequence). The CDR3 is CSADGGPVYEQYF. The DNA of the CDR3 is TGCAGTGCGGACGGGGGGCCGGTCTACGAGCAGTACTTC.

Ten or more counts support this clonotype. This rearrangement joins TRBV7-8 to TRBJ1-1, with D uncertain. The V end was cut by 1 base, the J end by 7 bases, with 7 bases between. The germline gives CDR1 SGHVS, CDR2 FQNEAQ. CDR3 length: 12 amino acids. CDR3 sequence (DNA): TGTGCCAGCAGCTTAGGCCTGATTGAAGCTTTCTTT. Translating gives CASSLGLIEAFF.